The 28 T cell receptor beta chains below come from one sample, sequenced in a study of CD8 T cells in Susac syndrome. Reverse transcription of about 0.5 to 1 ug RNA used random hexamers. TCRdb recomputed calls from the immunoSEQ multiplex PCR reads with MiXCR, one row per CDR3 protein. This table holds 100,000 to 150,000 distinct CDR3 sequences, around 94% found once. Sequencing was performed on CD8+ T cells from PBMCs. The receptors were gathered from a human donor with Susac syndrome.

This chain connects TRBV7-6 to TRBJ2-7; perhaps TRBD1 as D (5 bases). V lost 1 base and J lost 7, with 17 bases in between. The germline CDR1 and CDR2 sequences are SGHVS and FNYEAQ. CDR3 length equals 15 residues. CDR3 nucleotides: TGTGCCAGCAGCTTAGGGCAGGGAAGAGCCGGGGAGCAGTACTTC. It translates to CASSLGQGRAGEQYF.

The chain joins TRBV25-1 to TRBJ1-6, with D hard to call. The CDR3 contains 14 residues. The V gene's germline CDR1 is MGHDK and CDR2 SYGVNS. The ends were cut back, 1 base at V and 5 bases at J, with 6 bases in the middle. CDR3 bases: TGTGCCAGCAGTGAATGGATCGATAATTCACCCCTCCACTTT. Protein product: CASSEWIDNSPLHF.

The chain employs TRBV27 and TRBJ1-3; the D gene is possibly TRBD1 (6 bases). The length of the CDR3 is 15 residues. The V gene's germline CDR1 is MNHEY and CDR2 SMNVEV (reference sequence). Trimming left V 5 bases short and J 0 bases short, with 11 bases between. In nucleotides, the CDR3 is TGTGCCAGCAGTCTTACAGGGTTCTCTGGAAACACCATATATTTT. This gives the protein CASSLTGFSGNTIYF.

This chain connects TRBV6-1 to TRBJ2-5, with 7 bases identical to TRBD1. Germline V gives CDR1 MNHNS, CDR2 SASEGT. Trimming removed 9 bases from V and 5 bases from J; junction bases left unmatched: 21. CDR3 length: 17 amino acids. CDR3 in DNA: TGTGCCAGTAGGGGAGATCGAGACAGGGCCGAAATGGAGACCCAGTACTTC. Amino acid sequence: CASRGDRDRAEMETQYF.

The V and J genes are TRBV2 and TRBJ1-5; 7 bases fit TRBD1. CDR3 length: 15 amino acids. Trimming removed 7 bases from V and 5 bases from J; junction bases left unmatched: 11. CDR1 and CDR2 from the germline V gene are SNHLY and FYNNEI. CDR3 region: CASTTGTVTDQPQHF. CDR3 nucleotide sequence: TGTGCCAGCACCACCGGGACAGTCACGGATCAGCCCCAGCATTTT.

The V and J genes are TRBV27 and TRBJ2-1; 8 bases are shared with TRBD1. Germline-derived CDR1 and CDR2 are MNHEY and SMNVEV (reference sequence). There are 15 residues in the CDR3. V was pared by 5 bases and J by 5 bases, with 8 bases of the junction left unmatched. In DNA, the CDR3 is TGTGCCAGCAGTGCCACAGGGGGTTTCAACAATGAGCAGTTCTTC. Protein sequence: CASSATGGFNNEQFF.

The chain uses TRBV4-2 and TRBJ2-5, with D unclear. In germline, CDR1 is LGHNA, CDR2 YNFKEQ. This CDR3 has 15 residues. V dropped 0 bases and J dropped 7 bases, with 15 bases sitting between them. The CDR3 region is CASSQDVQHGGTQYF. CDR3 DNA sequence: TGTGCCAGCAGCCAAGATGTGCAACACGGCGGGACCCAGTACTTC.

The chain combines TRBV7-9 with TRBJ2-5, with a tentative D call TRBD2 (6 bases). Trimming removed 4 bases at V and 2 bases at J, with 11 bases between. This CDR3 spans 14 amino acids. Germline assignment: CDR1 SEHNR and CDR2 FQNEAQ (reference sequence). The CDR3 sequence: CASSSPGRQETQYF. In DNA form, the CDR3 reads TGTGCCAGCAGCTCCCCAGGGAGGCAAGAGACCCAGTACTTC.

The chain employs TRBV4-1 and TRBJ2-7; D may be TRBD1 (6 bases). Germline V gene sequence: CDR1 MGHRA, CDR2 YSYEKL. V dropped 4 bases and J dropped 6 bases, with 19 bases sitting between them. The CDR3 contains 15 residues. CDR3 bases: TGCGCCAGCAGCCGGAAGACAGGAGGATCTCTCGAGCAGTACTTC. It translates to CASSRKTGGSLEQYF.

The V call is TRBV7-9, the J call TRBJ2-3; D unclear. The CDR3 is 12 residues long. Germline loops: CDR1 SEHNR, CDR2 FQNEAQ (reference sequence). Trimming removed 6 bases at V and 2 bases at J, with 6 bases between. The CDR3 DNA follows: TGTGCCAGCAGTCAGGTCACAGATACGCAGTATTTT. Amino acids: CASSQVTDTQYF.

The V gene is TRBV19, the J gene TRBJ2-7, with 9 bases lining up with TRBD2. Germline lookup yields CDR1 LNHDA and CDR2 SQIVND (reference sequence). The CDR3 is 15 amino acids. Trimming removed 4 bases from V and 2 bases from J; junction bases left unmatched: 6. The CDR3 coding sequence is TGTGCCAGTAGTACCCAGACTAGCGGACCCTACGAGCAGTACTTC. This encodes CASSTQTSGPYEQYF.

The chain is built from TRBV12-3 or TRBV12-4 and TRBJ2-2; D unresolved. The length of the CDR3 is 14 residues. The V end was cut by 3 bases, the J end by 0 bases, with 5 bases between. The CDR3 bases are TGTGCCAGCAGTTTCTCAGCGAACACCGGGGAGCTGTTTTTT. It yields the protein CASSFSANTGELFF.

The chain recombines TRBV29-1 with TRBJ2-7; D possibly corresponds to TRBD1 (6 bases). This CDR3 has 12 amino acids. Germline V gives CDR1 SQVTM, CDR2 ANQGSEA. V lost 6 bases and J 5 bases, leaving 14 bases between the germline ends. The CDR3: CSVDTNRDEQYF. The CDR3 DNA follows: TGCAGCGTCGACACGAACAGGGACGAGCAGTACTTC.

This chain uses TRBV12-5 with TRBJ2-7; D perhaps matches TRBD1 (5 bases). Per the germline V gene, CDR1 is LGHNT and CDR2 is FRNRAP. V lost 0 bases and J lost 2, with 17 bases in between. This CDR3 contains 17 residues. The CDR3 nucleotides read TGTGCTAGTGGTTTGGTGCTGGGGCCGCCTCCCACCTACGAGCAGTACTTC. Translating gives CASGLVLGPPPTYEQYF. Complete variable domain (other parts from reference TRBV12-5 and TRBJ2-7): DARVTQTPRHKVTEMGQEVTMRCQPILGHNTVFWYRQTMMQGLELLAYFRNRAPLDDSGMPKDRFSAEMPDATLATLKIQPSEPRDSAVYFCASGLVLGPPPTYEQYFGPGTRLTVT.

J is TRBJ2-1 and V is TRBV6-4, with D maybe TRBD2 (5 bases). The CDR3 spans 14 residues. Germline assignment: CDR1 MRHNA and CDR2 SNTAGT. Trimming cost V 4 bases and J 8 bases, with 15 bases left between them. CDR3 amino acids: CASSVWAAADEQFF. In DNA form, the CDR3 reads TGTGCCAGCAGTGTTTGGGCAGCGGCAGATGAGCAGTTCTTC.

This sequence joins TRBV6-1 and TRBJ1-5; no clear D. The ends were cut back, 2 bases at V and 5 bases at J, with 13 bases in the middle. Germline CDR1 reads MNHNS; CDR2 reads SASEGT. The CDR3 totals 15 residues. Here the CDR3 reads CASSEISGGHQPQHF. CDR3 nucleotides: TGTGCCAGCAGTGAAATTTCCGGAGGGCATCAGCCCCAGCATTTT.

This clonotype was detected once. V usage is TRBV5-4 and J usage is TRBJ1-1; D possibly corresponds to TRBD1 (5 bases). The CDR3 is 15 residues long. From germline, CDR1 is SGHNT and CDR2 YYREEE (reference sequence). The V gene lost 4 bases and the J gene lost 3 bases, with 16 bases spanning the gap. CDR3 protein: CASSPDGAEDTEAFF. The CDR3 coding sequence is TGTGCCAGCAGCCCCGACGGGGCGGAGGACACTGAAGCTTTCTTT.

The chain is built from TRBV19 and TRBJ1-1; D gene ambiguous. V was pared by 3 bases and J by 3 bases, with 11 bases between. This CDR3 is built from 14 residues. Germline values: CDR1 LNHDA, CDR2 SQIVND (reference sequence). Written as DNA, the CDR3 is TGTGCCAGTAGTATCGGTAGGGAATACACTGAAGCTTTCTTT. This encodes CASSIGREYTEAFF.

The rearrangement joins TRBV5-1 to TRBJ2-7; TRBD2 matches at 13 bases. The CDR3 is 16 residues long. Germline-derived CDR1 and CDR2 are SGHRS and YFSETQ. V lost 3 bases and J lost 7; bases outside the gene matches: 10. CDR3 sequence (DNA): TGCGCCAGCAGCTCCAGACCACTAGCGGGAGGGGGTGAGCAGTACTTC. The encoded protein is CASSSRPLAGGGEQYF.

This CDR3 is CASSQIAGDGTEQFF. Here the CDR3 DNA reads TGCGCCAGCAGCCAGATAGCGGGGGACGGGACTGAGCAGTTCTTC. V usage is TRBV4-1 and J usage is TRBJ2-1; 9 bases match TRBD2. Trimming removed 3 bases from V and 9 bases from J; junction bases left unmatched: 9. Germline-derived CDR1 and CDR2 are MGHRA and YSYEKL. CDR3 length: 15 amino acids.

The rearrangement links TRBV6-5 to TRBJ2-3; 9 bases agree with TRBD2. The CDR3 runs 14 residues. Per germline, CDR1 MNHEY and CDR2 SVGAGI. Trimming removed 8 bases from V and 4 bases from J; junction bases left unmatched: 7. The CDR3: CASLDSGSSDTQYF. Written as DNA, the CDR3 is TGTGCCAGCCTAGATAGCGGGAGTTCAGATACGCAGTATTTT.

This clonotype was found a few times. The chain carries TRBV29-1 and TRBJ2-1; D perhaps matches TRBD1 (5 bases). The CDR3 is 16 amino acids. Germline values: CDR1 SQVTM, CDR2 ANQGSEA. V shed 2 bases and J shed 3 bases, with 17 bases lying between them. CDR3 coding DNA: TGCAGCGTTGAAAGTGGGCCAGGGCCCAACTACAATGAGCAGTTCTTC. Amino acids: CSVESGPGPNYNEQFF.

The chain links TRBV30 to TRBJ2-3, with unresolved D. In germline, CDR1 is GTSNPN, CDR2 SVGIG (reference sequence). The CDR3 covers 13 residues. The ends were cut back, 2 bases at V and 3 bases at J, with 9 bases in the middle. The CDR3 DNA follows: TGTGCCTGGAGTCTTGCAGAGACAGATACGCAGTATTTT. Its protein product is CAWSLAETDTQYF.

This clonotype was observed a few times. The J gene is TRBJ2-5, the V gene TRBV7-8; 9 positions match TRBD1. The germline V gene has CDR1 SGHVS and CDR2 FQNEAQ. CDR3 length: 15 amino acids. J lost 5 bases, V lost 5 bases, and 9 bases had no gene match. The CDR3 is CASSMGQGGEETQYF. The CDR3 DNA follows: TGTGCCAGCAGCATGGGACAGGGCGGGGAGGAGACCCAGTACTTC. The full variable domain, rest sourced from reference TRBV7-8 and TRBJ2-5, is GAGVSQSPRYKVAKRGQDVALRCDPISGHVSLFWYQQALGQGPEFLTYFQNEAQLDKSGLPSDRFFAERPEGSVSTLKIQRTQQEDSAVYLCASSMGQGGEETQYFGPGTRLLVL.

DNA for the CDR3: TGCAGCGTTGGGGACACCGGGGAGCTGTTTTTT. It codes for CSVGDTGELFF. J is TRBJ2-2 and V is TRBV29-1; no definite D call. Germline V lookup: CDR1 SQVTM, CDR2 ANQGSEA. V gave up 4 bases and J gave up 3 bases, with 3 bases separating them. The CDR3 runs 11 residues.

A single count supports this clonotype. This CDR3 reads CAWSVPDRGYTEAFF. DNA of the CDR3: TGTGCCTGGAGTGTTCCCGACAGGGGGTACACTGAAGCTTTCTTT. J is TRBJ1-1 and V is TRBV30; the match to TRBD1 covers 9 bases. CDR3 length: 15 residues. V shed 0 bases and J 3 bases; nucleotides not matched to a gene: 5. Germline V gene data show CDR1 as GTSNPN and CDR2 as SVGIG (reference sequence).

This chain joins TRBV29-1 and TRBJ2-1; a weak D match, TRBD2 (6 bases). The CDR3 runs 12 residues. Germline CDR1 SQVTM, CDR2 ANQGSEA. The CDR3 reads CSHVRGDNEQFF. The CDR3 DNA reads TGCAGTCACGTCCGCGGGGACAATGAGCAGTTCTTC.

The chain has TRBV30 and TRBJ2-3; TRBD1 agrees at 9 bases. The CDR3 loop spans 13 amino acids. With V trimmed by 8 bases and J by 6 bases, 9 bases remained unmatched. CDR1 is GTSNPN, CDR2 SVGIG, per germline (reference sequence). In DNA, the CDR3 is TGTGCCCACTCGACAGGGGGGGGTGATACGCAGTATTTT. Translation gives CAHSTGGGDTQYF.